This TCR beta chain comes out of a study of post-analysis software for immune sequencing data. Findings of the study overall: With TRBV5-6, TRBV5-1 and TRBV20-1 included, about five TRBV segments were more frequent in patients than in controls. Multiple sclerosis was associated with a significant reduction in normalized Chao1 diversity relative to controls.

Unique molecular identifiers were present in the TCR beta cDNA libraries. Starting from approximately 1 to 10 million T cells, the study yielded about half a million cDNA molecules. TCRdb re-analysed the PCR reads in MiXCR, keeping a single row per CDR3 protein. This table has fewer than 900,000 distinct CDR3 sequences, roughly 50% appearing once. The germline gives CDR1 SGHTA, CDR2 FQGNSA. The CDR3 is 13 amino acids. The germline V and J ends were trimmed by 1 base and 8 bases, with 11 bases remaining between them. In this sample, this clonotype turned up a few times. The antigen remains undetermined.

The sequencing sample was made of blood. The TCR originated in a girl aged 5-17 years with multiple sclerosis. V is TRBV7-2 and J is TRBJ1-2; D not resolved. The chain's CDR3 is CASSLGTKLGYTF. CDR3 coding DNA: TGTGCCAGCAGCTTAGGGACCAAACTAGGCTACACCTTC.